The rows below give T cell receptor beta chains drawn from one sample of a study of memory CD4+ T cells and cytomegalovirus serostatus. Here immunoSEQ multiplex PCR was the method, and the copy in TCRdb shows in-frame clones only, minus some. The sample yields approximately 61,000 clones, roughly 80% seen once. Sequencing input: memory CD4+ T cells from blood. All receptors come from an adult in good health and CMV-seronegative. Some clones in this sample may be carry-over from other donors' samples. Each CDR3 is given with its conserved first and last residue. A D gene is named only where the DNA matches it firmly. Clone size is stated in some rows and not others, as once, few, many or a class when expanded.

j_call v_call d_call clone_size cdr3_nt cdr3_aa
TRBJ1-1 TRBV20-1 NA NA TGCAGTGCTAGCGGAACGAAAAAAGCTTTCTTT CSASGTKKAFF
TRBJ2-3 TRBV6-6 NA once TGTGCCAGCAGTTCAGCAGATACGCAGTATTTT CASSSADTQYF
TRBJ1-2 TRBV5-4 TRBD1 NA TGTGCCAGCAGAAGTCTAGGACAGGCTTATGGCTACACCTTC CASRSLGQAYGYTF
TRBJ1-5 TRBV28 NA NA TGTGCCAGCAGCTGGATAGGGTGGATAGTTAATCAGCCCCAGCATTTT CASSWIGWIVNQPQHF
TRBJ2-5 TRBV30 NA NA TGTGCCTGGAGTGGGCCGGGGAACAAGCTAGCCCAGTACTTC CAWSGPGNKLAQYF
TRBJ1-3 TRBV5-1 NA NA TGCGCCAGCAGCCCCCAGAGTGCCTCTGGAAACACCATATATTTT CASSPQSASGNTIYF
TRBJ2-1 TRBV5-1 TRBD2 NA TGCGCCAGCAGCTTAGCGGGAGGTACCTACAATGAGCAGTTCTTC CASSLAGGTYNEQFF
TRBJ2-3 TRBV2 NA NA TGTGCCAGCAGTCCACTAGCTACGCAGTATTTT CASSPLATQYF
TRBJ2-5 TRBV5-1 NA NA TGCGCCAGCAGCTTGGGTGGCAGCCCCCCGACCCAGTACTTC CASSLGGSPPTQYF
TRBJ1-4 TRBV7-8 NA NA TGTGCCAGCAGCCCCACGCGGACAACTAATGAAAAACTGTTTTTT CASSPTRTTNEKLFF
TRBJ1-1 TRBV5-8 TRBD1 NA TGTGCCAGCAGCGAGGAAGGGACAGTGAACACTGAAGCTTTCTTT CASSEEGTVNTEAFF
TRBJ1-5 TRBV2 TRBD1 NA TGTGCCAGCAGTGGGGGACCGGGACAGGCTAATCAGCCCCAGCATTTT CASSGGPGQANQPQHF
TRBJ2-4 TRBV5-4 NA NA TGTGCCAGCAGCCCGGGGGACCGAAAAATAGACATTCAGTACTTC CASSPGDRKIDIQYF
TRBJ2-3 TRBV11-1 NA NA TGTGCCAGCAGCTTAGAACGGCGTACGCAGTATTTT CASSLERRTQYF
TRBJ2-7 TRBV2 NA NA TGTGCCAGCAGGGAGGATTTCTACGAGCAGTACTTC CASREDFYEQYF
TRBJ2-1 TRBV18 TRBD2 few TGTGCCAGCTCCGCCCAGCGGGAGAGGGGTGACAATGAGCAGTTCTTC CASSAQRERGDNEQFF
TRBJ2-1 TRBV7-2 TRBD2 NA TGTGCCAGCAGCTTGGCCGGGAGGGCTAACAATGAGCAGTTCTTC CASSLAGRANNEQFF
TRBJ2-7 TRBV5-1 NA NA TGCGCCAGCAGCTTGGGGTCGCAGGGTGCGTACCCCTACGAGCAGTACTTC CASSLGSQGAYPYEQYF
TRBJ2-5 TRBV19 TRBD1 NA TGTGCCAGTAGTATTGGGACAGGCGACCTCGGGGAGACCCAGTACTTC CASSIGTGDLGETQYF
TRBJ2-7 TRBV5-4 NA NA TGTGCCAGCAGCTTGTCCCCACGAATACAATCCTACGAGCAGTACTTC CASSLSPRIQSYEQYF
TRBJ2-2 TRBV4-1 TRBD2 NA TGCGCCAGCAGCCCGACTAGCGGCCCCAGGGGCGGGGAGCTGTTTTTT CASSPTSGPRGGELFF
TRBJ1-1 TRBV9 NA NA TGTGCCAGCAGCGCTGCCGGGTCGCACGCTGAAGCTTTCTTT CASSAAGSHAEAFF
TRBJ1-2 TRBV7-2 NA NA TGTGCCAGCAGCTTAGGCACGTCGTATGGCTACACCTTC CASSLGTSYGYTF
TRBJ2-2 TRBV11-3 NA once TGTGCCAGCAGCCGTCTAAACACCGGGGAGCTGTTTTTT CASSRLNTGELFF
TRBJ2-7 TRBV4-3 TRBD2 few TGCGCCAGCAGCCAACGACTGGGGGAGGGGTCCTACGAGCAGTACTTC CASSQRLGEGSYEQYF
TRBJ2-1 TRBV4-3 TRBD2 NA TGCGCCAGCAGCCCAGATAGCGGGGGCTTAAGGGAGCAGTTCTTC CASSPDSGGLREQFF
TRBJ2-7 TRBV5-4 TRBD2 once TGTGCCAGCAGCCTTGGCGGGACTAGCGGGAGGGAGCAGTACTTC CASSLGGTSGREQYF
TRBJ2-5 TRBV2 NA NA NA CASNTPSVLQDQETQYF
TRBJ1-4 TRBV2 NA NA TGTGCCAGCAGTGAAGAAGAAGGGACGGGTCATGAAAAACTGTTTTTT CASSEEEGTGHEKLFF
TRBJ2-5 TRBV2 TRBD2 NA TGTGCCAGCACGGTTCTAGCGGGAGAATTAGAGACCCAGTACTTC CASTVLAGELETQYF
TRBJ2-1 TRBV7-2 NA NA TGTGCCAGCAGCTTATTCCGCGGGGCCGATGAGCAGTTCTTC CASSLFRGADEQFF
TRBJ2-7 TRBV30 NA NA TGTGCCTGGGGCCGTGGGGGCGCATACGAGCAGTACTTC CAWGRGGAYEQYF
TRBJ2-7 TRBV7-8 NA NA TGTGCCAGCAGCTTAGGGGGACGGGGCTACGAGCAGTACTTC CASSLGGRGYEQYF
TRBJ2-2 TRBV5-1 TRBD2 NA TGCGCCAGCAGCTTGGCGGGAGGGCGGTTCACCGGGGAGCTGTTTTTT CASSLAGGRFTGELFF
TRBJ1-1 TRBV29-1 NA NA TGCAGCCCCGCCAGGCAGGGAAACACTGAAGCTTTCTTT CSPARQGNTEAFF
TRBJ2-3 TRBV28 NA NA TGTGCCAGCAGTTTTTGGCTAAGATCAGATACGCAGTATTTT CASSFWLRSDTQYF
TRBJ1-5 TRBV28 TRBD1 NA TGTGCCAGTTCCGGGACAGGGGGTCAGCCCCAGCATTTT CASSGTGGQPQHF
TRBJ2-5 TRBV10-3 NA NA TGTGCCATCAGTACTCAAGAGACCCAGTACTTC CAISTQETQYF
TRBJ1-5 TRBV6-6 TRBD1 NA TGTGCCAGTGACAGGGTCGACAATCAGCCCCAGCATTTT CASDRVDNQPQHF
TRBJ2-2 TRBV7-2 TRBD2 NA TGTGCCAGCAGCTTAGGTGGGAGGGGCCCCGGGGAGCTGTTTTTT CASSLGGRGPGELFF
TRBJ2-7 TRBV7-2 TRBD1 NA TGTGCCAGCAGCCGAAGCCCGGGACAGAGGGGAGAGGAGCAGTACTTC CASSRSPGQRGEEQYF
TRBJ1-5 TRBV7-2 TRBD1 NA TGTGCCAGCAGCCCAGGACAGGGCCAAGGGCCCCAGCATTTT CASSPGQGQGPQHF
TRBJ2-3 TRBV5-6 TRBD2 NA TGTGCCAGCAGCTACCGGGTACTAGCGATAACAGATACGCAGTATTTT CASSYRVLAITDTQYF
TRBJ2-3 TRBV7-2 NA NA TGTGCCAGCAGCAGGGAGTTTAGAGATACGCAGTATTTT CASSREFRDTQYF
TRBJ1-2 TRBV18 TRBD1 NA TGTGCCAGCAGAACAGGGGGCGCAAATGGCTACACCTTC CASRTGGANGYTF
TRBJ2-3 TRBV19 NA few TGTGCCAGTAGTCTGACGGGCACAGATACGCAGTATTTT CASSLTGTDTQYF
TRBJ2-7 TRBV10-3 NA NA TGTGCCATCAGTGAGTCATGGGCTGGAAAGGGGGTTGCCAACGAGCAGTACTTC CAISESWAGKGVANEQYF
TRBJ1-1 TRBV7-6 NA NA TGTGCCAGCAGCTTAAGACAGGTGAACACTGAAGCTTTCTTT CASSLRQVNTEAFF
TRBJ1-1 TRBV28 NA few TGTGCCAGCAGTTTATTGTGGGGTCCCAGCGCTGAAGCTTTCTTT CASSLLWGPSAEAFF
TRBJ1-2 TRBV6-6 TRBD1 NA TGTGCCAGCCTTAGGACAGGGAATGACTATGGCTACACCTTC CASLRTGNDYGYTF
TRBJ1-5 TRBV4-1 TRBD1 NA TGCGCCAGCAGCCAAGACAGGGGGCAGGGTCAGCCCCAGCATTTT CASSQDRGQGQPQHF
TRBJ2-5 TRBV2 NA NA TGTGCCAGCAGTTGGGGGGCGGATGAGGGGACCCAGTACTTC CASSWGADEGTQYF
TRBJ2-7 TRBV5-1 NA NA TGCGCCAGCAGCACTACCCGTGGCACCTCCTACGAGCAGTACTTC CASSTTRGTSYEQYF
TRBJ2-3 TRBV9 TRBD2 NA TGTGCCAGCAGCGCCCTAGGACTAGCGGGAGTTTCCGATACGCAGTATTTT CASSALGLAGVSDTQYF
TRBJ1-5 TRBV30 NA NA TGTGCCTGGAGTGGGGGTGGGGGGCAGCCCCAGCATTTT CAWSGGGGQPQHF